One sample yielded the 29 T cell receptor beta chains listed below, sequenced in a study of shared clonotypes between healthy human individuals. Profiling relied on immunoSEQ multiplex PCR, and the TCRdb table lists in-frame clones only, not all of them. The data contain roughly 170,000 clones, around 63% of them singletons. Sequencing input: memory CD4+ T cells sorted from blood. Documented subset: CD45RA-negative fraction. Every receptor here comes from a young man in good health.

This rearrangement joins TRBV5-4 to TRBJ2-7; D remains unclear. The germline V and J ends were trimmed by 4 bases and 0 bases, with 8 bases remaining between them. This CDR3 is 13 amino acids long. Germline CDR1 SGHNT, CDR2 YYREEE (reference sequence). CDR3 amino acids: CASSPQNSYEQYF. The CDR3 DNA sequence: TGTGCCAGCAGCCCCCAGAACTCCTACGAGCAGTACTTC.

The gene calls are TRBV7-9 and TRBJ2-5; maybe TRBD2 (6 bases). V gave up 5 bases and J gave up 4 bases, with 14 bases separating them. The CDR3 has 14 residues. Looked up from germline, CDR1 is SEHNR and CDR2 is FQNEAQ (reference sequence). CDR3 protein: CASSVGAGSETQYF. The CDR3 coding sequence is TGTGCCAGCAGCGTTGGGGCGGGATCAGAGACCCAGTACTTC.

The chain is built from TRBV30 and TRBJ1-3; D remains unclear. This CDR3 has 14 amino acids. Trimming pared 4 bases from V and 0 bases from J, leaving 10 bases between. The V gene's germline CDR1 is GTSNPN and CDR2 SVGIG (reference sequence). The CDR3, as DNA: TGTGCCTGGACAGCAAAATCCTCTGGAAACACCATATATTTT. Translated, it gives CAWTAKSSGNTIYF.

The chain joins TRBV28 to TRBJ2-1; TRBD2 matches at 10 bases. This CDR3 comprises 15 residues. In germline, CDR1 is MDHEN, CDR2 SYDVKM. V gave up 7 bases and J gave up 7 bases; unmatched junction bases: 10. In DNA, the CDR3 is TGTGCCAGCACGATAGGGACTAGCGAGACAAATGAGCAGTTCTTC. Its protein product is CASTIGTSETNEQFF.

This clone appeared a few times. The chain is built from TRBV7-3 and TRBJ2-3; no firm D call. This CDR3 comprises 14 residues. V lost 2 bases, J lost 6 bases, and 12 bases lay in between. The germline CDR1 and CDR2 sequences are SGHTA and FQGTGA. The CDR3 here is CASSLGVGWDTQYF. CDR3 coding DNA: TGTGCCAGCAGCTTAGGGGTGGGGTGGGATACGCAGTATTTT.

The rearrangement links TRBV10-3 to TRBJ1-2, with 7 nucleotides matching TRBD1. V lost 3 bases to trimming and J lost 4 bases; unmatched junction nucleotides: 8. Germline values: CDR1 ENHRY, CDR2 SYGVKD. The CDR3 totals 15 residues. CDR3 nucleotides: TGTGCCATCAGTGACCCCCCGACAGGGATCTATGGCTACACCTTC. Translation gives CAISDPPTGIYGYTF.

The chain recombines TRBV28 with TRBJ2-7; 9 positions match TRBD1. The J segment lost 0 bases and the V segment lost 6 bases, leaving 6 bases of the junction unmatched. From germline, CDR1 is MDHEN and CDR2 SYDVKM. The length of the CDR3 is 15 residues. CDR3 sequence reads: CASRVQGAVSYEQYF. The CDR3 coding sequence is TGTGCCAGCAGAGTACAGGGGGCAGTCTCCTACGAGCAGTACTTC.

The chain joins TRBV9 to TRBJ2-6; 11 nucleotides align to TRBD1. The germline V gene has CDR1 SGDLS and CDR2 YYNGEE. Losses at the gene ends were 2 bases for V and 0 bases for J; bases not matched to a gene: 4. The CDR3 has 18 residues. This chain's CDR3 is CASSVSGTGGSGANVLTF. Here the CDR3 DNA reads TGTGCCAGCAGCGTTTCAGGGACAGGGGGCTCTGGGGCCAACGTCCTGACTTTC.

This chain links TRBV5-6 with TRBJ2-7; the D gene is possibly TRBD1 (6 bases). V gave up 5 bases and J gave up 0 bases, with 12 bases separating them. The CDR3 covers 14 residues. From germline, CDR1 is SGHDT and CDR2 YYEEEE. This CDR3 is CASRYRVTSYEQYF. CDR3 nucleotides: TGTGCCAGCAGGTACAGGGTTACCTCCTACGAGCAGTACTTC.

This chain's CDR3 is CASSLGLASNEQFF. CDR3 sequence (DNA): TGTGCCAGCAGTTTAGGGCTAGCCAGCAATGAGCAGTTCTTC. The rearrangement links TRBV28 to TRBJ2-1; tentatively, D is TRBD2 (5 bases). Germline V lookup: CDR1 MDHEN, CDR2 SYDVKM. Trimming removed 2 bases at V and 6 bases at J, with 11 bases between. The CDR3 spans 14 residues.

There are a few counts of this clone. The V gene is TRBV2, the J gene TRBJ1-5, with D uncertain. This CDR3 is built from 11 residues. In germline, CDR1 is SNHLY, CDR2 FYNNEI. V shed 4 bases and J shed 6 bases, with 4 bases lying between them. The CDR3 protein is CASSVGQPQHF. The CDR3 DNA sequence: TGTGCCAGCAGTGTAGGTCAGCCCCAGCATTTT.

The gene calls are TRBV28 and TRBJ2-7, with TRBD2 as a possible D gene (6 bases). V was cut by 6 bases and J by 6 bases, with 12 bases left in between. Germline CDR1 MDHEN, CDR2 SYDVKM. The CDR3 is made up of 12 amino acids. CDR3: CASSLGTGEQYF. DNA for the CDR3: TGTGCCAGCAGCTTAGGGACTGGCGAGCAGTACTTC.

The chain links TRBV21-1 to TRBJ2-6; the table's D call TRBD2 went unverified against the DNA. TRBV21-1 is a recognized pseudogene. The CDR3 consists of 19 residues. CDR3 DNA sequence: TGTGCCAGCAGCAAAGCTTTGGCGGGAGGAAGCTCTGGGGCCAACGTCCTGACTTTC. As protein: CASSKALAGGSSGANVLTF.

J is TRBJ2-1 and V is TRBV29-1; 9 bases fit TRBD1. Per germline, CDR1 SQVTM and CDR2 ANQGSEA. CDR3 length: 15 amino acids. The J segment lost 8 bases and the V segment lost 3 bases, leaving 11 bases of the junction unmatched. The CDR3 DNA follows: TGCAGCGTTGACAACCCAACAGGGGGCGGCTATGAGCAGTTCTTC. It encodes CSVDNPTGGGYEQFF.

This clone has more than one count but fewer than ten. The rearrangement joins TRBV18 to TRBJ2-5; D unresolved. Looked up from germline, CDR1 is KGHSH and CDR2 is LQKENI. The CDR3 totals 14 residues. V was shortened by 2 bases and J by 5 bases, with 12 bases between the two germline ends. DNA of the CDR3: TGTGCCAGCTCACCAGAGGACCTGGTGGAGACCCAGTACTTC. This translates into CASSPEDLVETQYF.

This clone occurred a few times. The V gene is TRBV7-9, the J gene TRBJ2-7; D possibly corresponds to TRBD2 (6 bases). Per germline, CDR1 SEHNR and CDR2 FQNEAQ (reference sequence). The CDR3 runs to 13 residues. V lost 6 bases and J lost 7, with 16 bases in between. The CDR3, as DNA: TGTGCCAGCAGAGCCTCCGGGACTGGTGAGCAGTACTTC. This encodes CASRASGTGEQYF. Combining the CDR3 with reference TRBV7-9 and TRBJ2-7 gives the whole variable domain DTGVSQNPRHKITKRGQNVTFRCDPISEHNRLYWYRQTLGQGPEFLTYFQNEAQLEKSRLLSDRFSAERPKGSFSTLEIQRTEQGDSAMYLCASRASGTGEQYFGPGTRLTVT.

Note on this clone: The CDR3 does not end in the conserved phenylalanine or tryptophan, so this is likely a read error. The DNA is left out, because the CDR3 cannot be placed on it with certainty; the CDR3 is given as TCRdb lists it. The rearrangement joins TRBV23-1 to TRBJ2-7. TRBV23-1 falls under the ORF class, with uncertain function. The CDR3 totals 15 residues, both ends included. The CDR3 loop is CASSPTSMRGDRSAY.

The J gene is TRBJ2-7, the V gene TRBV7-6; D is tentatively TRBD1 or TRBD2 (5 bases each). Germline V CDR1 and CDR2: SGHVS, FNYEAQ. The CDR3 is 15 amino acids. V was trimmed by 5 bases and J by 0 bases, leaving 14 bases between them. The CDR3 spells CASSIGTDSSYEQYF. The CDR3 region has the DNA TGTGCCAGCAGCATCGGGACGGATAGCTCCTACGAGCAGTACTTC. Complete variable domain (other parts from reference TRBV7-6 and TRBJ2-7): GAGVSQSPRYKVTKRGQDVALRCDPISGHVSLYWYRQALGQGPEFLTYFNYEAQQDKSGLPNDRFSAERPEGSISTLTIQRTEQRDSAMYRCASSIGTDSSYEQYFGPGTRLTVT.

The gene calls are TRBV6-6 and TRBJ1-4; unclear D gene. Looked up from germline, CDR1 is MNHNY and CDR2 is SVGAGI (reference sequence). There are 15 residues in the CDR3. V lost 6 bases, J lost 5 bases, and 16 bases lay in between. This CDR3 reads CASRAMRGLNEKLFF. The CDR3 nucleotides read TGTGCCAGCAGAGCGATGAGAGGGTTGAATGAAAAACTGTTTTTT.

V gene TRBV7-8 combines with J gene TRBJ2-7; TRBD2 aligns across 13 bases. Germline CDR1 and CDR2: SGHVS and FQNEAQ. This CDR3 comprises 14 residues. J lost 4 bases, V lost 6 bases, and 3 bases had no gene match. The DNA for the CDR3 is TGTGCCAGCAGTTGGACTAGCGGGAGTTACGAGCAGTACTTC. This gives the protein CASSWTSGSYEQYF. The whole variable domain, remainder taken from reference TRBV7-8 and TRBJ2-7, is GAGVSQSPRYKVAKRGQDVALRCDPISGHVSLFWYQQALGQGPEFLTYFQNEAQLDKSGLPSDRFFAERPEGSVSTLKIQRTQQEDSAVYLCASSWTSGSYEQYFGPGTRLTVT.

This clone was observed many times. The chain has TRBV11-2 and TRBJ2-1; maybe TRBD1 (6 bases). Between the trimmed V and J ends, which lost 5 bases and 1 base, there was a span of 15 bases. This CDR3 is 16 amino acids long. The V gene's germline CDR1 is SGHAT and CDR2 FQNNGV. The CDR3 loop is CASSRLRGWSYNEQFF. DNA of the CDR3: TGTGCCAGCAGCCGTTTAAGGGGGTGGTCCTACAATGAGCAGTTCTTC.

The chain joins TRBV12-5 to TRBJ1-2, with TRBD1 matching over 8 bases. The germline V gene has CDR1 LGHNT and CDR2 FRNRAP. Unmatched junction bases numbered 5, after V lost 6 bases and J lost 8 bases. The CDR3 length is 12 residues. CDR3 protein: CASGPGGLGYTF. The CDR3, as DNA: TGTGCTAGTGGGCCAGGGGGCTTAGGCTACACCTTC.

V gene TRBV18 combines with J gene TRBJ2-3; 7 bases are shared with TRBD2. Germline loops: CDR1 KGHSH, CDR2 LQKENI. The V segment lost 8 bases and the J segment 0 bases; nucleotides outside the gene matches: 8. The CDR3 has 15 residues. CDR3 loop: CASRPGLLSTDTQYF. DNA for the CDR3: TGTGCCAGCCGACCGGGACTACTGAGCACAGATACGCAGTATTTT. The variable domain in full, with the rest retrieved from reference TRBV18 and TRBJ2-3, is NAGVMQNPRHLVRRRGQEARLRCSPMKGHSHVYWYRQLPEEGLKFMVYLQKENIIDESGMPKERFSAEFPKEGPSILRIQQVVRGDSAAYFCASRPGLLSTDTQYFGPGTRLTVL.

The CDR3 here is CASSQDPPPSTDTQYF. CDR3 in DNA: TGCGCCAGCAGCCAAGATCCTCCTCCTAGCACAGATACGCAGTATTTT. The chain joins TRBV4-3 to TRBJ2-3; D unresolved. CDR3 size: 16 residues. V was shortened by 0 bases and J by 0 bases, with 10 bases between the two germline ends. The germline V gene encodes CDR1 LGHNA and CDR2 YSLEER.

The rearrangement links TRBV2 to TRBJ2-3; D might be TRBD2 (5 bases). CDR1 SNHLY and CDR2 FYNNEI come from the germline V gene. This CDR3 is 16 amino acids long. Trimming left V 0 bases short and J 0 bases short, with 10 bases between. In DNA form, the CDR3 reads TGTGCCAGCAGTGAAGCGCTTCGGGGTAGCACAGATACGCAGTATTTT. It specifies CASSEALRGSTDTQYF.

This clone appeared a single time. CDR3 loop: CASVMISGRAGEQYF. The DNA of the CDR3 is TGTGCCAGCGTTATGATTAGCGGGAGGGCCGGCGAGCAGTACTTC. The chain combines TRBV2 with TRBJ2-7, with TRBD2 matching over 11 bases. Losses at the gene ends were 8 bases for V and 6 bases for J; bases not matched to a gene: 12. The CDR3 has 15 amino acids. The germline gives CDR1 SNHLY, CDR2 FYNNEI. The whole variable domain, filled in from reference TRBV2 and TRBJ2-7, reads EPEVTQTPSHQVTQMGQEVILRCVPISNHLYFYWYRQILGQKVEFLVSFYNNEISEKSEIFDDQFSVERPDGSNFTLKIRSTKLEDSAMYFCASVMISGRAGEQYFGPGTRLTVT.

V is TRBV1 and J is TRBJ2-5; TRBD2 is the table's D call and was not checked against the DNA. TRBV1 is a pseudogene. The CDR3 sequence is 16 residues long. Here the CDR3 DNA reads TGCAAGCCCCCCCCCGGACTAGCGGGAGGTGGGGGGACCCAGTACTTC. Translating gives CKPPPGLAGGGGTQYF.

In this sample, this clone turned up a few times. The chain employs TRBV5-1 and TRBJ2-7; D possibly matches TRBD1 or TRBD2 (5 bases each). Looked up from germline, CDR1 is SGHRS and CDR2 is YFSETQ. The germline V and J ends were trimmed by 4 bases and 4 bases, with 12 bases remaining between them. The CDR3 runs 13 residues. CDR3 protein: CASSDPGRYEQYF. The CDR3 nucleotides are TGCGCCAGCAGCGATCCGGGGCGATACGAGCAGTACTTC.

The CDR3 nucleotides read TGTGCCAGCAGCTCCACAATTGCTGGAAACACCATATATTTT. It codes for CASSSTIAGNTIYF. The chain carries TRBV7-2 and TRBJ1-3; no firm D call. V lost 4 bases and J 2 bases, leaving 9 bases between the germline ends. The germline V gene encodes CDR1 SGHTA and CDR2 FQGNSA. This CDR3 contains 14 residues.